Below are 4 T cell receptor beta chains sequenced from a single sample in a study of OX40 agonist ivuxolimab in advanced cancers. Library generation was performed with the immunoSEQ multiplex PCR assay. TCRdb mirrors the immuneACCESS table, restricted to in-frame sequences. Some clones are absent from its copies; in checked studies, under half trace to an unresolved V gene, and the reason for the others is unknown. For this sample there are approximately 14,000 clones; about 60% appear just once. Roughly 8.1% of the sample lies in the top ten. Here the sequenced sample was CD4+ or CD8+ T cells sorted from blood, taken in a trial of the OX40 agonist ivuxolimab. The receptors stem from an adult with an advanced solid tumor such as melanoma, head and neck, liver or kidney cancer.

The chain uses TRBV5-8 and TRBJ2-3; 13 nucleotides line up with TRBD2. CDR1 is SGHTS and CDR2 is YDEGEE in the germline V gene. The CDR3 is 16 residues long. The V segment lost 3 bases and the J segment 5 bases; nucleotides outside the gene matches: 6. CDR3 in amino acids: CASSWGTSGVLDTQYF. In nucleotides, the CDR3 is TGTGCCAGCAGCTGGGGGACTAGCGGGGTACTAGATACGCAGTATTTT.

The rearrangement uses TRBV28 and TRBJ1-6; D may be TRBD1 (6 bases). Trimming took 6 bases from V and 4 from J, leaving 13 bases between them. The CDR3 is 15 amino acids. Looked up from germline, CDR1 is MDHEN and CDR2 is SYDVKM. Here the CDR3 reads CASRPGQFYNSPLHF. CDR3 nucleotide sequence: TGTGCCAGCAGACCTGGACAGTTTTATAATTCACCCCTCCACTTT.

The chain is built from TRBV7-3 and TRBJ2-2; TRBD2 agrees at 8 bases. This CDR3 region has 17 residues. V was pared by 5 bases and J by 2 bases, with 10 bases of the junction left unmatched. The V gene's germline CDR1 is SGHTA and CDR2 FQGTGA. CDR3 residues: CASSPPGLGLNTGELFF. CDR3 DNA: TGTGCCAGCAGCCCCCCGGGACTAGGATTAAACACCGGGGAGCTGTTTTTT. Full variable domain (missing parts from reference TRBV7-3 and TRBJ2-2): GAGVSQTPSNKVTEKGKYVELRCDPISGHTALYWYRQSLGQGPEFLIYFQGTGAADDSGLPNDRFFAVRPEGSVSTLKIQRTERGDSAVYLCASSPPGLGLNTGELFFGEGSRLTVL.

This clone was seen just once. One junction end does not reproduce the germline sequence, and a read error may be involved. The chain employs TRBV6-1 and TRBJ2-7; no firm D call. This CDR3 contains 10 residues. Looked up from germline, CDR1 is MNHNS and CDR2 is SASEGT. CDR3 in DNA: TGTGCCAGCAGTTCGACCACCAACCTCTTC. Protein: CASSSTTNLF.